This T cell receptor beta chain was sequenced during a study of esophageal squamous cell carcinoma under preoperative chemotherapy. Overall study findings and caveats: Tumor-infiltrating lymphocytes showed no significant post-chemotherapy TCR diversity increase, unlike peripheral T cells. After treatment, tumor-infiltrating lymphocytes seemed to come partly from incoming peripheral T cells, not only local changes. After paclitaxel-nedaplatin, abundant clones were more likely to contract than amplify.

Concerning this clonotype: Its antigen is as yet unknown. Compared with germline, one end of the junction differs, possibly owing to a read error.

TCRdb processed the PCR reads anew with MiXCR; each CDR3 protein has one entry. This table holds 34,000 or so distinct CDR3 sequences, 52% found once. The CDR3 spans 16 residues. Described time point: after preoperative PTX-NDP chemotherapy. Before surgery, patients were given preoperative paclitaxel-nedaplatin chemotherapy. The genes are TRBV12-3 or TRBV12-4 and TRBJ2-4, with 8 bases that match TRBD2. This clonotype originated in a human donor with esophageal squamous cell carcinoma. The donor label of this sample is uncertain. The specimen was obtained from a patient given preoperative chemotherapy. CDR3 nucleotide sequence: TGTGCCAGCCGCGCTACGGGGGGGGGGGCCAAAGACATGCAGTACTTT. Amino acid sequence: CASRATGGGAKDMQYF.